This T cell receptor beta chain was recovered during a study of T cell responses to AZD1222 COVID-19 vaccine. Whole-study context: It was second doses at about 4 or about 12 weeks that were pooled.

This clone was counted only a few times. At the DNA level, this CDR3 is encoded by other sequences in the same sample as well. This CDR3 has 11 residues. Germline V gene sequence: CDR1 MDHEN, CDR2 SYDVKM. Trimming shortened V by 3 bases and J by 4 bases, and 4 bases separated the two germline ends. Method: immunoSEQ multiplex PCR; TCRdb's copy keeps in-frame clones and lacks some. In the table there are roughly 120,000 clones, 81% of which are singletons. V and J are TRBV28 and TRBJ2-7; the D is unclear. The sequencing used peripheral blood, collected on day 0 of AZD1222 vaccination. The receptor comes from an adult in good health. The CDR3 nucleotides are TGTGCCAGCAGTTTTGAGTACGAGCAGTACTTC. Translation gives CASSFEYEQYF.